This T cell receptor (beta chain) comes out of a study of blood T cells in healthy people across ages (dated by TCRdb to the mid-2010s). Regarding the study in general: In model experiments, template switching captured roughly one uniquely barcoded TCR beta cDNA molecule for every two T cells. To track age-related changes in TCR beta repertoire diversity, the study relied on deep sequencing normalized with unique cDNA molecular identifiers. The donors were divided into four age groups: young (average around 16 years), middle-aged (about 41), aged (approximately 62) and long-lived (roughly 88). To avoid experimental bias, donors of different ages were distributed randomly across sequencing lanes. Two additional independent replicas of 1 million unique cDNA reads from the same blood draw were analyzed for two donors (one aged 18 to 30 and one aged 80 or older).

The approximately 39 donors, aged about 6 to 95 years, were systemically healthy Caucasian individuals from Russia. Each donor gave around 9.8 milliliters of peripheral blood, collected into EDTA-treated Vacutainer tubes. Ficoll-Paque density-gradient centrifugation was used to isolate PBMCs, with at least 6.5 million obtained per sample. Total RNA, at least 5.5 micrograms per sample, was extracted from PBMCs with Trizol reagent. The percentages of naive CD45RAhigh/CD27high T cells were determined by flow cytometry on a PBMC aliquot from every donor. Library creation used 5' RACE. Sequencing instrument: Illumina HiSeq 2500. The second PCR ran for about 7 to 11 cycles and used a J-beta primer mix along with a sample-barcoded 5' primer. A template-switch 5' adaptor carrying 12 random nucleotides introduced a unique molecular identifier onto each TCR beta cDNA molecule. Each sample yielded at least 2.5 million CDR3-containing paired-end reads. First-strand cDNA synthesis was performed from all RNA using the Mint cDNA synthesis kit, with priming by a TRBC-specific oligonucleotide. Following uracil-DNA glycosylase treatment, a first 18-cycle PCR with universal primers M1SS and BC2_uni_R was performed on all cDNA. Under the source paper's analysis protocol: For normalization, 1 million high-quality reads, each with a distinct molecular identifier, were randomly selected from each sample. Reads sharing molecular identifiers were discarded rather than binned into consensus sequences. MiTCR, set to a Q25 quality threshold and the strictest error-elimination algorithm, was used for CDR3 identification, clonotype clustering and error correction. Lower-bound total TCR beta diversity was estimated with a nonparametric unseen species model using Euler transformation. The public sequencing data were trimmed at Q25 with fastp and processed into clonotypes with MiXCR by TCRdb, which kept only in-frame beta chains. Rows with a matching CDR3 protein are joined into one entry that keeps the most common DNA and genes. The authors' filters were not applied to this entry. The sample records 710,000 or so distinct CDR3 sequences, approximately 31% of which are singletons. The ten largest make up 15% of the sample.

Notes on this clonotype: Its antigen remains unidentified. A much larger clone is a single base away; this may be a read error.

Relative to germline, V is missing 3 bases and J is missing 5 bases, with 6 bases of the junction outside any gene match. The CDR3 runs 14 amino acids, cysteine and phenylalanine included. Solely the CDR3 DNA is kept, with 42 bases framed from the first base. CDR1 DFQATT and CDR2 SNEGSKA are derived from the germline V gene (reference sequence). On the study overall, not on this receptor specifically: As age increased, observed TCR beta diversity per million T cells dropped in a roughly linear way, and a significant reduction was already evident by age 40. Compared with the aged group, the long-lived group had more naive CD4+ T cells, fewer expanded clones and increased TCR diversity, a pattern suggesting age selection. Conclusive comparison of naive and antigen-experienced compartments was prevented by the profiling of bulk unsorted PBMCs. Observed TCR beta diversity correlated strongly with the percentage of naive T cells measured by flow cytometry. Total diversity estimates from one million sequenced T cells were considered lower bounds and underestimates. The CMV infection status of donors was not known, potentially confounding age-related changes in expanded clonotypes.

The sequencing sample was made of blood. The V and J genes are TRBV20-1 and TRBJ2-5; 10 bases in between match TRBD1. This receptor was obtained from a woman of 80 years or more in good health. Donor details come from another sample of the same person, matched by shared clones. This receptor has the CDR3 CSASPGQGWETQYF. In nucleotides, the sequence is TGCAGTGCTAGCCCGGGACAGGGGTGGGAGACCCAGTACTTC.